What follows describes a single T cell receptor beta chain. This specimen comes from a study of blood T cell repertoires in COVID-19. Across the whole study: Acute-phase and convalescent COVID-19 samples originated in the United States, Italy and Spain.

V shed 6 bases and J shed 0 bases, with 14 bases lying between them. This CDR3 spans 15 amino acids. Germline V CDR1 and CDR2: MNHEY, SVGEGT. In the original workflow: Using reference gene primer amplification, nucleated cell counts were estimated. Sequenced by immunoSEQ multiplex PCR; TCRdb stores in-frame clones only, minus some. V, J and clone size were drawn from that table, and D and trimming were deduced from the DNA. Counted here are around 700,000 clones, 70% to 90% occurring once; the ten biggest clones make up roughly 0.25%. The sequenced material came from peripheral blood. This chain connects TRBV6-2 or TRBV6-3 to TRBJ1-1, with D unclear. This clonotype was sampled from a young woman with acute or convalescent COVID-19. The CDR3 spells CASSSLIRLNTEAFF. Here the CDR3 DNA reads TGTGCCAGCAGCTCTCTGATCAGATTGAACACTGAAGCTTTCTTT.